One sample yielded the 21 T cell receptor beta chains listed below, sequenced in a study of blood T cell repertoires in COVID-19. TCRdb's copy holds only in-frame clones and misses some; the assay was immunoSEQ multiplex PCR. The table lists some 110,000 clones, roughly 85% of them singletons. Sequenced material: peripheral blood. Receptors were obtained from a woman of 80 years or more with COVID-19, enrolled during active disease.

The rearrangement uses TRBV14 and TRBJ2-1; 7 positions agree with TRBD2. Germline V gene data show CDR1 as SGHDN and CDR2 as FVKESK. V was clipped by 4 bases and J by 3 bases; unmatched bases: 9. The CDR3 is 16 residues long. CDR3 in amino acids: CASSPFGTTFYNEQFF. The CDR3 DNA follows: TGTGCCAGCAGCCCCTTTGGGACTACTTTCTACAATGAGCAGTTCTTC. Supplemented by reference TRBV14 and TRBJ2-1, the full variable domain reads EAGVTQFPSHSVIEKGQTVTLRCDPISGHDNLYWYRRVMGKEIKFLLHFVKESKQDESGMPNNRFLAERTGGTYSTLKVQPAELEDSGVYFCASSPFGTTFYNEQFFGPGTRLTVL.

This clone was seen more than once but under ten times. This chain connects TRBV6-2 or TRBV6-3 to TRBJ2-7, with TRBD2 matching over 11 bases. This CDR3 is 15 amino acids long. The V gene's germline CDR1 is MNHEY and CDR2 SVGEGT. V lost 5 bases and J lost 5; bases outside the gene matches: 8. CDR3 loop: CASSLLAGAPNEQYF. The CDR3 bases are TGTGCCAGCAGTCTACTAGCGGGAGCTCCCAACGAGCAGTACTTC.

The chain links TRBV28 to TRBJ2-2, with TRBD1 matching over 7 bases. Looked up from germline, CDR1 is MDHEN and CDR2 is SYDVKM. The CDR3 spans 14 residues. Unmatched junction bases numbered 8, after V lost 6 bases and J lost 7 bases. DNA of the CDR3: TGTGCCAGCAGGCACCCCAGGACAGGCGGGGAGCTGTTTTTT. Translated: CASRHPRTGGELFF.

V gene TRBV7-8 combines with J gene TRBJ2-1; TRBD1 matches 7 bases. From germline, CDR1 is SGHVS and CDR2 FQNEAQ. Trimming cost V 8 bases and J 3 bases; bases outside gene matches: 13. The CDR3 totals 16 residues. In DNA, the CDR3 is TGTGCCAGCGGAAGACAGGGCGGAGCTAGCTACAATGAGCAGTTCTTC. As protein: CASGRQGGASYNEQFF.

The sample holds one count of this clone. This chain joins TRBV6-2 or TRBV6-3 and TRBJ2-7; 7 bases are shared with TRBD2. Germline V gene lookup returns CDR1 MNHEY and CDR2 SVGEGT. This CDR3 comprises 16 residues. V lost 2 bases to trimming and J lost 0 bases; unmatched junction nucleotides: 7. CDR3 nucleotides: TGTGCCAGCAGTTACCCAGGCGGGAGACTCTCCTACGAGCAGTACTTC. This codes for CASSYPGGRLSYEQYF.

The rearrangement joins TRBV12-3 or TRBV12-4 to TRBJ1-1, with D uncertain. The V and J ends lost 6 bases and 3 bases respectively, with 11 bases between them. The CDR3 runs 13 residues. CDR3 nucleotides: TGTGCCAGCAGCGTTCTTCGGGACACTGAAGCTTTCTTT. As protein: CASSVLRDTEAFF.

The chain employs TRBV9 and TRBJ2-3, with TRBD2 matching 13 bases. The CDR3 consists of 16 residues. Germline V CDR1 and CDR2: SGDLS, YYNGEE. The ends lost 6 bases at V and 4 bases at J; junction bases unmatched: 8. DNA for the CDR3: TGTGCCAGCAAAAGGACTAGCGGGAGCTCCGCAGATACGCAGTATTTT. Protein: CASKRTSGSSADTQYF.

This rearrangement joins TRBV7-9 to TRBJ2-7; 7 bases map to TRBD2. The length of the CDR3 is 15 residues. CDR1 SEHNR and CDR2 FQNEAQ come from the germline V gene (reference sequence). Losses at the gene ends were 4 bases for V and 4 bases for J; bases not matched to a gene: 10. CDR3 DNA sequence: TGTGCCAGCAGCTCGGAGGCGGGAGCGGTGTACGAGCAGTACTTC. This codes for CASSSEAGAVYEQYF.

The genes are TRBV4-1 and TRBJ2-7; 9 nucleotides agree with TRBD2. Unmatched junction bases numbered 9, after V lost 4 bases and J lost 5 bases. This CDR3 contains 15 residues. The germline V gene encodes CDR1 MGHRA and CDR2 YSYEKL. CDR3 in DNA: TGCGCCAGCAGCCTGGGACTAGCTACCAAAAACGAGCAGTACTTC. Its translation is CASSLGLATKNEQYF.

This clone was counted many times. The chain joins TRBV4-2 to TRBJ2-1, with 7 bases fitting TRBD2. The CDR3 length is 16 residues. V gave up 4 bases and J gave up 3 bases; unmatched junction bases: 9. CDR1 is LGHNA, CDR2 YNFKEQ, per germline. This CDR3 is CASSLFGDYLYNEQFF. The DNA for the CDR3 is TGTGCCAGCAGCCTCTTTGGGGACTACCTCTACAATGAGCAGTTCTTC.

This sequence joins TRBV2 and TRBJ2-2; D is perhaps TRBD2 (5 bases). The ends were cut back, 6 bases at V and 7 bases at J, with 6 bases in the middle. The germline gives CDR1 SNHLY, CDR2 FYNNEI. The CDR3 covers 11 residues. The CDR3 reads CASRAGGELFF. The DNA for the CDR3 is TGTGCCAGCAGGGCGGGCGGGGAGCTGTTTTTT.

This clone was detected only once. The J gene is TRBJ1-5, the V gene TRBV29-1; D possibly corresponds to TRBD1 (6 bases). Germline V CDR1 and CDR2: SQVTM, ANQGSEA. The CDR3 extends over 12 amino acids. V lost 6 bases to trimming and J lost 3 bases, with 9 bases between them. The CDR3 nucleotides are TGCAGCGTCGGACAGTCCAATCAGCCCCAGCATTTT. It is translated as CSVGQSNQPQHF.

V is TRBV28 and J is TRBJ2-3; 7 bases are a match to TRBD1. J was trimmed by 4 bases and V by 2 bases; bases with no gene match: 9. This CDR3 spans 16 amino acids. CDR1 is MDHEN, CDR2 SYDVKM, per germline. The CDR3 sequence: CASSLTSRGFSDTQYF. CDR3 in DNA: TGTGCCAGCAGTTTAACCTCCAGGGGGTTTTCAGATACGCAGTATTTT.

Points on this clone: Germline is not matched at one junction end, which may reflect a read error. This rearrangement joins TRBV10-3 to TRBJ1-3, with D hard to call. The CDR3 covers 14 residues. Germline CDR1 and CDR2: ENHRY and SYGVKD. The CDR3 region is CATSEMEGGNTIYF. The DNA of the CDR3 is TGTGCCACCAGTGAGATGGAGGGTGGAAACACCATATATTTT.

The chain combines TRBV6-2 or TRBV6-3 with TRBJ2-1, with TRBD2 as a possible D gene (6 bases). CDR1 and CDR2 from the germline V gene are MNHEY and SVGEGT. The CDR3 totals 15 residues. With 5 bases removed from V and 6 bases from J, the gap between germline ends came to 17 bases. CDR3 bases: TGTGCCAGCAGTGATCGTGGGGGGTTTTCCAATGAGCAGTTCTTC. Protein sequence: CASSDRGGFSNEQFF.

The chain combines TRBV7-9 with TRBJ2-1; 8 nucleotides align to TRBD2. The CDR3 length is 16 residues. The V segment lost 5 bases and the J segment 1 base; nucleotides outside the gene matches: 7. Germline CDR1 reads SEHNR; CDR2 reads FQNEAQ (reference sequence). The CDR3 here is CASSPRGGTSYNEQFF. The CDR3 DNA reads TGTGCCAGCAGCCCCCGGGGGGGGACTTCCTACAATGAGCAGTTCTTC.

The chain carries TRBV27 and TRBJ1-2; a weak D match, TRBD1 (5 bases). Trimming took 3 bases from V and 7 from J, leaving 15 bases between them. The CDR3 is 14 residues long. CDR1 is MNHEY and CDR2 is SMNVEV in the germline V gene (reference sequence). The CDR3 nucleotides are TGTGCCAGCAGTTTGGGGGGAAGAAAGGCTGGCTACACCTTC. Translation: CASSLGGRKAGYTF.

The CDR3, as DNA: TGTGCCAGCAGTGAAAGGGGGCCCTTAGGAGGGCTTGTCACTGAAGCTTTCTTT. It translates to CASSERGPLGGLVTEAFF. The chain has TRBV25-1 and TRBJ1-1; TRBD1 matches at 7 bases. The CDR3 contains 18 residues. J gave up 4 bases and V 2 bases, and 16 bases lay outside the gene matches. Germline loops: CDR1 MGHDK, CDR2 SYGVNS.

This chain connects TRBV6-5 to TRBJ1-4, with TRBD1 matching 7 bases. CDR3 length: 14 amino acids. From germline, CDR1 is MNHEY and CDR2 SVGAGI. With 6 bases clipped from V and 8 bases from J, the junction kept 9 bases outside the gene matches. The CDR3 DNA reads as TGTGCCAGCAGCCAGGGGGACATCAGAGAAAAACTGTTTTTT. Translating it yields CASSQGDIREKLFF.

In its sample, this clone was seen a few times. The chain joins TRBV2 to TRBJ1-5; D gene unclear. Trimming removed 4 bases at V and 3 bases at J, with 7 bases between. In germline, CDR1 is SNHLY, CDR2 FYNNEI. The CDR3 covers 13 residues. The CDR3 sequence is CASSGQFNQPQHF. CDR3 nucleotide sequence: TGTGCCAGCAGTGGTCAGTTCAATCAGCCCCAGCATTTT.

The V and J genes are TRBV5-4 and TRBJ2-5; 8 bases fit TRBD1. Germline V gene data show CDR1 as SGHNT and CDR2 as YYREEE (reference sequence). The CDR3 has 15 amino acids. Unmatched junction bases numbered 8, after V lost 5 bases and J lost 2 bases. DNA of the CDR3: TGTGCCAGCAGTTCCCCCGGGACAGGACAAGAGACCCAGTACTTC. Residues: CASSSPGTGQETQYF.